The clone carrying this T cell receptor beta chain came up many times. Its antigen is not known. The data belong to a study of identical twins. MiXCR, run by TCRdb on the 5' RACE reads, gives a single entry per CDR3 protein. In the table there are hundreds of thousands of distinct CDR3 sequences, around 10% of which are singletons. V was trimmed by 10 bases and J by 1 base, leaving 13 bases between them. CDR1 is ENHRY and CDR2 is SYGVKD in the germline V gene. The CDR3 sequence is 13 residues long. Regarding the study as a whole: The conclusions drew on cross-sectional statistical analysis instead of tracking the same donors. Cord blood's abundant beta clonotypes had fewer insertions, unlike memory repertoires.

The gene calls are TRBV10-3 and TRBJ1-1; tentatively, D is TRBD1 (5 bases). This receptor was identified in a woman aged 18 to 35 in good health. The sample was memory (CD45RO+) T cells sorted from blood. The CDR3 loop reads CATTPGPNTEAFF. The CDR3 nucleotides are TGTGCCACCACTCCGGGGCCGAACACTGAAGCTTTCTTT.